The 27 T cell receptor beta chains below come from one sample, sequenced in a study of T cells in Graves' hyperthyroidism and ophthalmopathy. It was RNA transcripts that yielded the amplified TCR beta CDR3 regions. The HTBI primer set was used in a first-round RT-PCR of the TCR CDR3. TCRdb reprocessed the multiplex PCR reads via MiXCR and lists one record per CDR3 protein. Of about 300,000 distinct CDR3 sequences in the sample, roughly a fifth are singletons; the top ten hold just under 40%. The source material was blood. These receptors originate from a man between 45 and 60 years old with Graves' ophthalmopathy.

This clonotype was counted at least ten times. The J gene is TRBJ2-1, the V gene TRBV7-2; 12 bases fit TRBD2. V lost 1 base to trimming and J lost 8 bases; unmatched junction nucleotides: 3. CDR1 is SGHTA, CDR2 FQGNSA, per germline. There are 15 residues in the CDR3. The CDR3 DNA reads as TGTGCCAGCAGCTTAGGGACTAGCGGGATAGATGAGCAGTTCTTC. Its protein is CASSLGTSGIDEQFF.

This clonotype was counted only a few times. The chain has TRBV6-6 and TRBJ2-7; maybe TRBD2 (5 bases). With 2 bases removed from V and 6 bases from J, the gap between germline ends came to 8 bases. CDR1 and CDR2 from the germline V gene are MNHNY and SVGAGI (reference sequence). There are 12 residues in the CDR3. The DNA for the CDR3 is TGTGCCAGCAGTTACGGACGGGGCGAGCAGTACTTC. Translating it yields CASSYGRGEQYF.

This clonotype was counted ten times or more. V is TRBV12-3 or TRBV12-4 and J is TRBJ2-1; no reliable D call. This CDR3 is built from 12 residues. The ends were cut back, 6 bases at V and 7 bases at J, with 10 bases in the middle. The CDR3: CASSPYDNEQFF. Here the CDR3 DNA reads TGTGCCAGCAGCCCCTATGATAATGAGCAGTTCTTC.

Many counts were recorded for this clonotype. The genes are TRBV2 and TRBJ2-1, with 10 bases that match TRBD2. V lost 8 bases, J lost 7 bases, and 11 bases stayed unmatched. The CDR3 covers 15 residues. Germline lookup yields CDR1 SNHLY and CDR2 FYNNEI. The chain's CDR3 is CASGQREGRGNEQFF. The CDR3 DNA reads TGTGCCAGCGGTCAGCGGGAGGGCCGAGGGAATGAGCAGTTCTTC.

This clonotype was found a few times. A junction boundary mismatches the germline segment, possibly from a read error. The chain has TRBV28 and TRBJ2-7, with 11 bases aligning to TRBD2. CDR1 MDHEN and CDR2 SYDVKM come from the germline V gene. The CDR3 consists of 15 residues. The DNA of the CDR3 is TGTGCCAGCAGTTCCCACGGGCTCTCTAGCGGGAGGTGGAACTTC. It encodes CASSSHGLSSGRWNF.

The chain links TRBV2 to TRBJ2-5, with D perhaps TRBD1 or TRBD2 (5 bases each). Germline V lookup: CDR1 SNHLY, CDR2 FYNNEI. The CDR3 consists of 14 residues. V was clipped by 10 bases and J by 2 bases, with 17 bases between them. In DNA, the CDR3 is TGTGCCACTAGAGCGAGGGGACGTCAAGAGACCCAGTACTTC. It is translated as CATRARGRQETQYF.

Only a few counts were recorded for this clonotype. The chain uses TRBV3-1 and TRBJ2-2; 8 bases align to TRBD2. The CDR3 is made up of 16 amino acids. Looked up from germline, CDR1 is LGHDT and CDR2 is YNNKEL (reference sequence). V lost 8 bases and J lost 6; bases outside the gene matches: 14. The CDR3 bases are TGTGCCAGCGAGAAAAACAGCGGGAGCCGTGCCGGGGAGCTGTTTTTT. This gives the protein CASEKNSGSRAGELFF.

Many counts were recorded for this clonotype. The chain employs TRBV11-2 and TRBJ2-3; tentatively, D is TRBD1 (6 bases). The CDR3 extends over 13 amino acids. The V end was cut by 5 bases, the J end by 3 bases, with 9 bases between. From germline, CDR1 is SGHAT and CDR2 FQNNGV. The DNA for the CDR3 is TGTGCCAGCAGCGCCACAGGGACAGATACGCAGTATTTT. Translated: CASSATGTDTQYF.

This clonotype was counted at least ten times. The chain recombines TRBV3-1 with TRBJ2-7; D is ambiguous. Germline CDR1 reads LGHDT; CDR2 reads YNNKEL (reference sequence). The CDR3 is 11 residues long. V lost 5 bases to trimming and J lost 9 bases, with 11 bases between them. In nucleotides, the CDR3 is TGTGCCAGCAGCAGTGTACGTGGGCAGTACTTC. The encoded protein is CASSSVRGQYF.

This clonotype showed up many times. The chain links TRBV24-1 to TRBJ2-3, with 13 bases that match TRBD2. Trimming at V came to 7 bases and at J to 4 bases, leaving 10 bases not matched to a gene. Germline values: CDR1 KGHDR, CDR2 SFDVKD. The CDR3 has 17 residues. The DNA for the CDR3 is TGTGCCACCAGAAATGGGCCTGGGACTAGCGGGGCAGATACGCAGTATTTT. This encodes CATRNGPGTSGADTQYF.

The J gene is TRBJ1-2, the V gene TRBV4-2; 9 nucleotides align to TRBD1. CDR3 length equals 16 residues. Germline V gene data show CDR1 as LGHNA and CDR2 as YNFKEQ. The V gene end was trimmed by 0 bases and the J gene end by 4 bases; junction bases not matched to a gene: 6. The CDR3 sequence is CASSQEPGQGLYGYTF. As DNA, the CDR3 is TGTGCCAGCAGCCAAGAGCCGGGACAGGGCCTCTATGGCTACACCTTC.

The gene calls are TRBV20-1 and TRBJ2-2, with 11 bases fitting TRBD1. Germline V gives CDR1 DFQATT, CDR2 SNEGSKA (reference sequence). The CDR3 length is 20 residues. V shed 0 bases and J 1 base; nucleotides not matched to a gene: 13. CDR3 DNA sequence: TGCAGTGCTAGAGATCTGGCGGGACAGGGGGTTTTACGGAACACCGGGGAGCTGTTTTTT. Translated: CSARDLAGQGVLRNTGELFF.

This clonotype came up many times. The V and J genes are TRBV7-9 and TRBJ1-1; 9 nucleotides align to TRBD1. The V and J ends lost 5 bases and 1 base, in that order; junction bases with no gene match: 2. Germline CDR1 is SEHNR and CDR2 is FQNEAQ (reference sequence). This CDR3 has 14 amino acids. CDR3 sequence reads: CASSEDRGNTEAFF. The CDR3 nucleotides read TGTGCCAGCAGCGAGGACAGGGGGAACACTGAAGCTTTCTTT. The full variable domain, rest sourced from reference TRBV7-9 and TRBJ1-1, is DTGVSQNPRHKITKRGQNVTFRCDPISEHNRLYWYRQTLGQGPEFLTYFQNEAQLEKSRLLSDRFSAERPKGSFSTLEIQRTEQGDSAMYLCASSEDRGNTEAFFGQGTRLTVV.

This clonotype occurred a few times. The chain joins TRBV9 to TRBJ1-2; tentatively, D is TRBD1 (6 bases). The CDR3 length is 13 residues. Trimming removed 0 bases from V and 5 bases from J, with 8 bases in between. Germline V lookup: CDR1 SGDLS, CDR2 YYNGEE. The CDR3, as DNA: TGTGCCAGCAGCGTAGAGGGGGGGTATGGCTACACCTTC. Its protein product is CASSVEGGYGYTF.

CDR3 loop: CASSGAVYQETQYF. CDR3 sequence (DNA): TGTGCCAGCAGTGGAGCGGTTTACCAAGAGACCCAGTACTTC. The chain links TRBV2 to TRBJ2-5, with a tentative D call TRBD2 (5 bases). Between the trimmed V and J ends, which lost 4 bases and 0 bases, there was a span of 9 bases. CDR1 and CDR2 from the germline V gene are SNHLY and FYNNEI. The CDR3 has 14 residues. The complete variable domain, with remaining parts taken from reference TRBV2 and TRBJ2-5, reads EPEVTQTPSHQVTQMGQEVILRCVPISNHLYFYWYRQILGQKVEFLVSFYNNEISEKSEIFDDQFSVERPDGSNFTLKIRSTKLEDSAMYFCASSGAVYQETQYFGPGTRLLVL.

As to this clonotype: A read error may be the cause here, since a much bigger clone is one base away. This chain connects TRBV28 to TRBJ2-7; D unresolved. Looked up from germline, CDR1 is MDHEN and CDR2 is SYDVKM. The V end was cut by 8 bases, the J end by 2 bases, with 10 bases between. The CDR3 runs to 12 residues. The DNA for the CDR3 is TGTGCCAGCGACCTCAGCCCCTACGAGCAGTACTTC. Translated: CASDLSPYEQYF. Based on the CDR3 plus reference TRBV28 and TRBJ2-7, the full variable domain is DVKVTQSSRYLVKRTGEKVFLECVQDMDHENMFWYRQDPGLGLRLIYFSYDVKMKEKGDIPEGYSVSREKKERFSLILESASTNQTSMYLCASDLSPYEQYFGPGTRLTVT.

This clonotype was detected ten times or more. This chain joins TRBV20-1 and TRBJ2-7, with 9 bases that match TRBD2. Germline CDR1 is DFQATT and CDR2 is SNEGSKA (reference sequence). There are 16 residues in the CDR3. Trimming cost V 0 bases and J 4 bases; bases outside gene matches: 10. The CDR3 nucleotides read TGCAGTGCTAGAGATCTAAGGCTAGCGGGACCATACGAGCAGTACTTC. It is translated as CSARDLRLAGPYEQYF.

The genes are TRBV6-1 and TRBJ2-2; D is possibly TRBD2 (5 bases). The length of the CDR3 is 15 residues. CDR1 MNHNS and CDR2 SASEGT come from the germline V gene. V lost 6 bases, J lost 2 bases, and 13 bases lay in between. CDR3 nucleotide sequence: TGTGCCAGCAGCGGACCAGGACTTAACACCGGGGAGCTGTTTTTT. Translation gives CASSGPGLNTGELFF.

This clonotype was picked up many times. DNA of the CDR3: TGTGCCAGCAGTGCACAGGGGGCAGGCAATCAGCCCCAGCATTTT. Translating it yields CASSAQGAGNQPQHF. V and J are TRBV2 and TRBJ1-5, with 9 bases that match TRBD1. Germline assignment: CDR1 SNHLY and CDR2 FYNNEI. CDR3 length: 15 residues. V lost 4 bases, J lost 2 bases, and 3 bases stayed unmatched.

A few counts support this clonotype. The chain links TRBV4-1 to TRBJ1-5; 8 bases agree with TRBD1. This CDR3 spans 16 amino acids. Trimming removed 0 bases from V and 5 bases from J; junction bases left unmatched: 6. Germline CDR1 and CDR2: MGHRA and YSYEKL. This CDR3 reads CASSQESQGADQPQHF. The CDR3 DNA reads as TGCGCCAGCAGCCAAGAGAGTCAGGGGGCTGATCAGCCCCAGCATTTT.

This clonotype showed up many times. The chain employs TRBV2 and TRBJ2-7; D remains ambiguous. V lost 5 bases, J lost 3 bases, and 11 bases lay in between. Germline V lookup: CDR1 SNHLY, CDR2 FYNNEI. CDR3 size: 13 residues. The DNA for the CDR3 is TGTGCCAGCAGTCCTAATGATCTCTACGAGCAGTACTTC. Its protein product is CASSPNDLYEQYF.

At least ten counts were recorded for this clonotype. The gene calls are TRBV6-1 and TRBJ2-5; 11 bases line up with TRBD2. V lost 11 bases, J lost 5 bases, and 10 bases stayed unmatched. The CDR3 has 14 residues. Germline CDR1 and CDR2: MNHNS and SASEGT. CDR3 sequence: CAGKTSGAGETQYF. The CDR3 coding sequence is TGTGCCGGGAAGACTAGCGGGGCTGGGGAGACCCAGTACTTC.

The V call is TRBV5-1, the J call TRBJ2-5; D is undetermined. V was pared by 7 bases and J by 0 bases, with 7 bases between. Germline V gives CDR1 SGHRS, CDR2 YFSETQ. The CDR3 consists of 12 residues. In DNA, the CDR3 is TGCGCCAGCGGGCAAGACCAAGAGACCCAGTACTTC. Translating gives CASGQDQETQYF.

The chain joins TRBV5-6 to TRBJ1-2; D uncertain. The V and J ends lost 4 bases and 6 bases respectively, with 16 bases between them. The CDR3 sequence is 14 residues long. Germline V gives CDR1 SGHDT, CDR2 YYEEEE. In nucleotides, the CDR3 is TGTGCCAGCAGCCCGGCGGCTCTACCGGATGGCTACACCTTC. Protein product: CASSPAALPDGYTF.

A word on this clonotype: A much larger clone lies one base from this, so it may be a read error. The chain uses TRBV6-2 or TRBV6-3 and TRBJ1-5; D perhaps matches TRBD1 (6 bases). CDR3 size: 14 residues. From germline, CDR1 is MNHEY and CDR2 SVGEGT. The CDR3 bases are TGTGCCAGCAGTCCACGGGGGCCCAATCAGCCCCGGCATTTT. It encodes CASSPRGPNQPRHF.

This clonotype occurred many times. The chain employs TRBV20-1 and TRBJ2-7; perhaps D is TRBD1 or TRBD2 (6 bases each). The CDR3 length is 14 residues. Germline V gives CDR1 DFQATT, CDR2 SNEGSKA (reference sequence). V was trimmed by 6 bases and J by 2 bases, leaving 17 bases between them. In nucleotides, the CDR3 is TGCAGTGCCGCACCGGGGGCGATAACCTACGAGCAGTACTTC. It encodes CSAAPGAITYEQYF.

V is TRBV20-1 and J is TRBJ1-6, with D possibly being TRBD1 (5 bases). With 8 bases removed from V and 5 bases from J, the gap between germline ends came to 19 bases. Looked up from germline, CDR1 is DFQATT and CDR2 is SNEGSKA (reference sequence). This CDR3 has 15 residues. The CDR3 protein is CSTHGGDLNNSPLHF. As DNA, the CDR3 is TGCAGTACCCACGGTGGGGACCTAAATAATTCACCCCTCCACTTT.